This T cell receptor beta chain was captured by sequencing in a study of CD8 T cells in Susac syndrome. On this clonotype: What it binds is unknown.

The RNA, roughly 0.5 to 1 ug, was put through reverse transcription using random hexamers. One entry per CDR3 protein results from TCRdb running MiXCR on the immunoSEQ multiplex PCR reads. The table shows under 350,000 distinct CDR3 sequences, with 92% occurring only once. Study-wide points: The study conceded that its TCR sequencing and HLA analysis involved relatively few individuals.

Germline V gene data show CDR1 as SGHDN and CDR2 as FVKESK. V was cut by 4 bases and J by 14 bases, with 23 bases left in between. The CDR3 extends over 14 amino acids. This rearrangement joins TRBV14 to TRBJ1-2; the D gene is possibly TRBD1 (6 bases). Sequenced input: CD4+ T cells from PBMCs. The origin of this receptor is a human donor with multiple sclerosis. The CDR3 coding sequence is TGTGCCAGCAGCCGTACAGGGATTACGCCGCAAAAGACCTTC. Translation gives CASSRTGITPQKTF.